This TCR beta chain is drawn from a study of blood T cells in healthy people across ages. Alongside a J-beta primer mix, a sample-barcoded 5' primer served in a second PCR lasting about 6 to 12 cycles. Carrying 12 random nucleotides, a template-switch adaptor labeled each individual cDNA molecule. MiXCR, applied by TCRdb to the 5' RACE reads, yields one record per CDR3 protein. The repertoire holds over 1.5 million distinct CDR3 sequences, with about 50% as singletons. Trimming pared 4 bases from V and 8 bases from J, leaving 14 bases between. CDR3 length: 13 residues. Germline-derived CDR1 and CDR2 are SQVTM and ANQGSEA.

The TCR was taken from a woman in her forties in good health. Sequenced material: blood. The chain combines TRBV29-1 with TRBJ1-4; tentatively, D is TRBD1 (5 bases). The CDR3 region is CSVVWGVGEKLFF. The DNA of the CDR3 is TGCAGCGTTGTTTGGGGGGTTGGAGAAAAACTGTTTTTT.